These 20 T cell receptor beta chains were all obtained from the same sample, sequenced in a study of ipilimumab plus nivolumab after autologous stem cell transplantation. Produced via immunoSEQ multiplex PCR; TCRdb's table is partial and in-frame only. The data show 15,000 to 20,000 clones, roughly four fifths seen once. The specimen comprised PBMCs, sampled in a trial of ipilimumab plus nivolumab as post-transplant consolidation. The receptors derive from a male donor with diffuse large B-cell lymphoma.

A single count supports this clone. The V call is TRBV25-1, the J call TRBJ1-6; D uncertain. Germline V lookup: CDR1 MGHDK, CDR2 SYGVNS. The length of the CDR3 is 13 residues. The V end lost 2 bases, the J end lost 6 bases, and 5 bases lay between the germline ends. CDR3 region: CASSEDGNSPLHF. As DNA, the CDR3 is TGTGCCAGCAGTGAAGACGGTAATTCACCCCTCCACTTT.

The rearrangement joins TRBV4-1 to TRBJ2-1; TRBD2 is a possible D gene (5 bases). Trimming took off 5 bases at V and 5 bases at J, with 7 bases between the two ends. The CDR3 sequence is 12 residues long. Germline CDR1 MGHRA, CDR2 YSYEKL. CDR3 nucleotide sequence: TGCGCCAGCAGCAAGACTAACAATGAGCAGTTCTTC. This gives the protein CASSKTNNEQFF.

V is TRBV4-3 and J is TRBJ2-7; the D gene is possibly TRBD2 (5 bases). The CDR3 sequence is 13 residues long. CDR1 is LGHNA and CDR2 is YSLEER in the germline V gene. V lost 2 bases and J 7 bases, leaving 12 bases between the germline ends. The CDR3 nucleotides read TGCGCCAGCAGCCAACGTCTAGCCCTTGAGCAGTACTTC. Encoded protein: CASSQRLALEQYF.

The chain is built from TRBV30 and TRBJ1-1; D not certain. The CDR3 contains 13 residues. Per germline, CDR1 GTSNPN and CDR2 SVGIG (reference sequence). The V end was cut by 5 bases, the J end by 10 bases, with 20 bases between. In nucleotides, the CDR3 is TGTGCCTGGTCCTTTATGAGCCCAAGTGGAGCTTTCTTT. As protein: CAWSFMSPSGAFF.

This clone has a handful of counts. The chain uses TRBV19 and TRBJ1-5; TRBD1 agrees at 8 bases. Germline V lookup: CDR1 LNHDA, CDR2 SQIVND (reference sequence). This CDR3 has 14 amino acids. Germline trimming cut 6 bases from V and 2 bases from J; bases unmatched to any gene: 3. Written as DNA, the CDR3 is TGTGCCAGTAGGTTGACAGGGGGCAATCAGCCCCAGCATTTT. This gives the protein CASRLTGGNQPQHF.

The CDR3 bases are TGCGCCAGCAGATCCACGGCCGGGGAGCTGTTTTTT. This gives the protein CASRSTAGELFF. The gene calls are TRBV10-1 and TRBJ2-2, with unresolved D. V lost 6 bases to trimming and J lost 6 bases, with 8 bases between them. This CDR3 contains 12 residues. The germline V gene encodes CDR1 WNHNN and CDR2 SYGVQD (reference sequence).

The chain is built from TRBV27 and TRBJ2-3; D is possibly TRBD1 (5 bases). Trimming stripped 1 base from V and 3 bases from J, with 8 bases between. The CDR3 sequence is 14 residues long. Germline CDR1 and CDR2: MNHEY and SMNVEV (reference sequence). The CDR3 spells CASSLFRGTDTQYF. CDR3 coding DNA: TGTGCCAGCAGTTTATTTAGGGGAACAGATACGCAGTATTTT.

This clone was detected only a few times. The chain recombines TRBV5-4 with TRBJ2-1; TRBD2 is a possible D gene (6 bases). This CDR3 comprises 15 residues. The V gene lost 3 bases and the J gene lost 5 bases, with 15 bases spanning the gap. CDR1 and CDR2 from the germline V gene are SGHNT and YYREEE (reference sequence). CDR3 region: CASSSPGLNNNEQFF. The CDR3, as DNA: TGTGCCAGCAGCTCCCCGGGACTTAATAACAATGAGCAGTTCTTC.

This clone is labeled medium-sized. The V call is TRBV2, the J call TRBJ1-1; TRBD1 aligns across 9 bases. J lost 7 bases, V lost 6 bases, and 12 bases had no gene match. The CDR3 extends over 15 amino acids. Germline V gene data show CDR1 as SNHLY and CDR2 as FYNNEI. CDR3: CASRPLGTGNGEAFF. Written as DNA, the CDR3 is TGTGCCAGCAGGCCCCTCGGGACAGGGAATGGTGAAGCTTTCTTT.

This chain joins TRBV13 and TRBJ1-1; tentatively, D is TRBD1 (5 bases). Per germline, CDR1 PRHDT and CDR2 FYEKMQ (reference sequence). CDR3 length: 13 amino acids. V lost 0 bases, J lost 11 bases, and 13 bases lay in between. The CDR3, as DNA: TGTGCCAGCAGCTTAGGGCAGGGATTTTTCGCTTTCTTT. It yields the protein CASSLGQGFFAFF.

The chain has TRBV18 and TRBJ2-3, with D tentatively TRBD2 (5 bases). This CDR3 has 15 residues. CDR1 KGHSH and CDR2 LQKENI come from the germline V gene. Between the trimmed V and J ends, which lost 6 bases and 1 base, there was a span of 14 bases. CDR3 in DNA: TGTGCCAGCTCCACCACCGGGGATCGCACAGATACGCAGTATTTT. It translates to CASSTTGDRTDTQYF.

This clone occurred a few times. The chain couples TRBV15 to TRBJ1-1; the match to TRBD1 covers 7 bases. CDR1 LNHNV and CDR2 YYDKDF come from the germline V gene (reference sequence). The CDR3 runs to 13 residues. J lost 8 bases, V lost 0 bases, and 3 bases had no gene match. The CDR3 DNA reads TGTGCCACCAGCAGAGAGGGCAGGGGGGAAGCTTTCTTT. It yields the protein CATSREGRGEAFF.

The chain has TRBV7-9 and TRBJ2-7; 8 nucleotides agree with TRBD1. The CDR3 length is 16 residues. Germline V lookup: CDR1 SEHNR, CDR2 FQNEAQ (reference sequence). The junction had 11 bases not matched to a gene; V was cut back by 2 bases and J by 5 bases. The CDR3 DNA follows: TGTGCCAGCAGCTTATATTTTGGACAGGGAGACGACGAGCAGTACTTC. Protein product: CASSLYFGQGDDEQYF.

The genes are TRBV7-8 and TRBJ2-5; tentatively, D is TRBD1 or TRBD2 (5 bases each). The CDR3 has 17 residues. Trimming stripped 5 bases from V and 2 bases from J, with 21 bases between. CDR1 and CDR2 (germline): SGHVS, FQNEAQ. CDR3 sequence reads: CASSPHSGPLGQETQYF. CDR3 nucleotides: TGTGCCAGCAGCCCACATTCGGGGCCCTTAGGGCAAGAGACCCAGTACTTC.

The rearrangement links TRBV28 to TRBJ2-3; 11 positions agree with TRBD2. The J segment lost 1 base and the V segment lost 4 bases, leaving 4 bases of the junction unmatched. CDR3 size: 16 residues. Germline CDR1 MDHEN, CDR2 SYDVKM. The CDR3 protein is CASSSLAGGRTDTQYF. The CDR3 DNA reads TGTGCCAGCAGTTCGCTAGCGGGGGGACGCACAGATACGCAGTATTTT. The full variable domain, rest sourced from reference TRBV28 and TRBJ2-3, is DVKVTQSSRYLVKRTGEKVFLECVQDMDHENMFWYRQDPGLGLRLIYFSYDVKMKEKGDIPEGYSVSREKKERFSLILESASTNQTSMYLCASSSLAGGRTDTQYFGPGTRLTVL.

The chain is built from TRBV7-9 and TRBJ2-7; 8 bases are a match to TRBD1. Germline loops: CDR1 SEHNR, CDR2 FQNEAQ (reference sequence). V trimming: 1 base; J trimming: 5 bases; junction bases outside the gene matches: 10. This CDR3 has 16 amino acids. The chain's CDR3 is CASSLGGVMGQDEQYF. CDR3 bases: TGTGCCAGCAGCTTAGGTGGAGTTATGGGACAGGACGAGCAGTACTTC.

By share, this clone counts as large. The rearrangement joins TRBV6-5 to TRBJ2-1; perhaps TRBD1 as D (6 bases). CDR3 length: 15 amino acids. V shed 6 bases and J shed 2 bases, with 14 bases lying between them. Per the germline V gene, CDR1 is MNHEY and CDR2 is SVGAGI. The CDR3 nucleotides read TGTGCCAGCAGCGAATCACAGGGAACCTACAATGAGCAGTTCTTC. As protein: CASSESQGTYNEQFF.

The chain links TRBV6-1 to TRBJ2-3; 9 nucleotides agree with TRBD1. Germline assignment: CDR1 MNHNS and CDR2 SASEGT. The ends lost 4 bases at V and 2 bases at J; junction bases unmatched: 4. The CDR3 extends over 15 amino acids. Here the CDR3 reads CASSGRDRATDTQYF. The CDR3 nucleotides are TGTGCCAGCAGTGGAAGGGACAGGGCCACAGATACGCAGTATTTT.

The chain uses TRBV5-1 and TRBJ1-3; D call uncertain. The germline V gene has CDR1 SGHRS and CDR2 YFSETQ. This CDR3 is 18 amino acids long. The V end was cut by 0 bases, the J end by 0 bases, with 16 bases between. This chain's CDR3 is CASSLEPPRMTSGNTIYF. The CDR3 region has the DNA TGCGCCAGCAGCTTGGAGCCTCCCCGGATGACCTCTGGAAACACCATATATTTT.

This sequence joins TRBV30 and TRBJ2-3; 8 nucleotides line up with TRBD2. The CDR3 sequence is 14 residues long. V was clipped by 8 bases and J by 2 bases; unmatched bases: 9. The germline CDR1 and CDR2 sequences are GTSNPN and SVGIG (reference sequence). The CDR3 spells CAAPREGYTDTQYF. In DNA, the CDR3 is TGTGCCGCTCCACGGGAGGGGTACACAGATACGCAGTATTTT.